One sample yielded the 30 T cell receptor beta chains listed below, sequenced in a study of cytomegalovirus exposure and HLA in healthy donors. The PCR made use of 60 Vbeta and 13 Jbeta primers. The repertoire was sequenced with immunoSEQ multiplex PCR; TCRdb's copy has only in-frame clones and lacks some. The data contain around 120,000 clones, more than 60% of them singletons. The sample comprised PBMCs. These receptors all come from a woman aged 40 to 50 in good health and CMV-seronegative.

This clone showed up just a few times. As DNA, the CDR3 is TGTGCCAGCAGCCAAGAAGGTGGGACTAGCTTTCACGAGCAGTACTTC. It specifies CASSQEGGTSFHEQYF. The rearrangement uses TRBV14 and TRBJ2-7, with 9 bases aligning to TRBD2. CDR3 size: 16 residues. CDR1 SGHDN and CDR2 FVKESK come from the germline V gene. J gave up 5 bases and V 0 bases, and 8 bases lay outside the gene matches.

The chain joins TRBV5-6 to TRBJ1-3, with D perhaps TRBD1 (6 bases). The germline V gene has CDR1 SGHDT and CDR2 YYEEEE. The germline V and J ends were trimmed by 3 bases and 1 base, with 17 bases remaining between them. CDR3 size: 17 residues. Here the CDR3 reads CASSYLRGGPSGNTIYF. The CDR3 DNA sequence: TGTGCCAGCAGCTACCTCCGCGGGGGGCCTTCTGGAAACACCATATATTTT. The complete variable domain, with remaining parts taken from reference TRBV5-6 and TRBJ1-3, reads DAGVTQSPTHLIKTRGQQVTLRCSPKSGHDTVSWYQQALGQGPQFIFQYYEEEERQRGNFPDRFSGHQFPNYSSELNVNALLLGDSALYLCASSYLRGGPSGNTIYFGEGSWLTVV.

The rearrangement uses TRBV6-5 and TRBJ2-2; no clear D. This CDR3 spans 13 amino acids. With 0 bases removed from V and 9 bases from J, the gap between germline ends came to 8 bases. Germline V gives CDR1 MNHEY, CDR2 SVGAGI. The CDR3 here is CASSYSFGRELFF. The CDR3, as DNA: TGTGCCAGCAGTTACTCGTTCGGTCGGGAGCTGTTTTTT.

The chain carries TRBV29-1 and TRBJ2-2; 7 bases fit TRBD1. J was trimmed by 3 bases and V by 4 bases; bases with no gene match: 5. Germline V gene data show CDR1 as SQVTM and CDR2 as ANQGSEA. CDR3 size: 14 residues. The CDR3 protein is CSVGRQGDTGELFF. CDR3 nucleotides: TGCAGCGTTGGGAGGCAGGGGGACACCGGGGAGCTGTTTTTT.

V is TRBV4-2 and J is TRBJ2-7; possible D gene TRBD2, 7 bases. This CDR3 has 15 amino acids. Per germline, CDR1 LGHNA and CDR2 YNFKEQ. The V gene lost 0 bases and the J gene lost 4 bases, with 13 bases spanning the gap. The CDR3 bases are TGTGCCAGCAGCCAAGAGGGGGCGGGGGCTTACGAGCAGTACTTC. Translation: CASSQEGAGAYEQYF.

The rearrangement joins TRBV4-2 to TRBJ1-1; 7 bases map to TRBD1. Losses at the gene ends were 3 bases for V and 4 bases for J; bases not matched to a gene: 2. This CDR3 is 13 amino acids long. Germline CDR1 LGHNA, CDR2 YNFKEQ. In nucleotides, the CDR3 is TGTGCCAGCAGCCAGGGACAGTTCACTGAAGCTTTCTTT. Encoded protein: CASSQGQFTEAFF.

The chain has TRBV4-1 and TRBJ2-1; 7 positions agree with TRBD2. Germline V gives CDR1 MGHRA, CDR2 YSYEKL. Trimming took 0 bases from V and 7 from J; bases not matched to a gene: 6. This CDR3 is 15 amino acids long. The CDR3 DNA follows: TGCGCCAGCAGCCAAGAGACTAGCCGCTGGAATGAGCAGTTCTTC. As protein: CASSQETSRWNEQFF.

This clone was seen just once. The V and J genes are TRBV6-1 and TRBJ1-2, with D perhaps TRBD1 (5 bases). Germline-derived CDR1 and CDR2 are MNHNS and SASEGT. The CDR3 covers 13 residues. V was pared by 6 bases and J by 4 bases, with 12 bases between. The CDR3 bases are TGTGCCAGCAGCGACAGTACAACCTATGGCTACACCTTC. The encoded protein is CASSDSTTYGYTF.

The chain is built from TRBV5-4 and TRBJ2-5; D possibly corresponds to TRBD2 (6 bases). Deletions cut 0 bases from V and 4 bases from J, with 16 bases between. The CDR3 extends over 16 amino acids. The germline V gene has CDR1 SGHNT and CDR2 YYREEE (reference sequence). In DNA form, the CDR3 reads TGTGCCAGCAGCTTGGGGACTGGGGGAGGAGGAGAGACCCAGTACTTC. Translating it yields CASSLGTGGGGETQYF.

The chain is built from TRBV27 and TRBJ2-3, with D perhaps matching TRBD2 (5 bases). The germline V gene has CDR1 MNHEY and CDR2 SMNVEV (reference sequence). CDR3 length equals 15 residues. Deletions cut 4 bases from V and 2 bases from J, with 13 bases between. The CDR3 bases are TGTGCCAGCAGTTACAGCGGTCCATACACAGATACGCAGTATTTT. It translates to CASSYSGPYTDTQYF.

The chain recombines TRBV28 with TRBJ2-7; D might be TRBD2 (6 bases). V shed 3 bases and J shed 0 bases, with 12 bases lying between them. The CDR3 is 15 residues long. The germline gives CDR1 MDHEN, CDR2 SYDVKM. CDR3 sequence: CASSFSTGVSYEQYF. The CDR3 bases are TGTGCCAGCAGTTTTTCTACGGGGGTCTCCTACGAGCAGTACTTC.

The rearrangement links TRBV2 to TRBJ2-7; a weak D match, TRBD1 (8 bases). The CDR3 is 13 residues long. The V end lost 6 bases, the J end lost 6 bases, and 15 bases lay between the germline ends. The germline V gene encodes CDR1 SNHLY and CDR2 FYNNEI. The CDR3 protein is CASSPDREGEQYF. The CDR3 bases are TGTGCCAGCAGCCCGGACAGGGAGGGCGAGCAGTACTTC. Based on the CDR3 plus reference TRBV2 and TRBJ2-7, the full variable domain is EPEVTQTPSHQVTQMGQEVILRCVPISNHLYFYWYRQILGQKVEFLVSFYNNEISEKSEIFDDQFSVERPDGSNFTLKIRSTKLEDSAMYFCASSPDREGEQYFGPGTRLTVT.

The chain has TRBV2 and TRBJ1-2; TRBD1 matches 7 bases. CDR3 length: 15 amino acids. The trim removed 4 bases at V and 4 bases at J, leaving 9 bases unmatched. Germline loops: CDR1 SNHLY, CDR2 FYNNEI. This CDR3 reads CASSVRGRGGYGYTF. CDR3 nucleotides: TGTGCCAGCAGTGTTAGGGGGCGAGGTGGCTATGGCTACACCTTC.

For this clone: Compared with germline, one end of the junction differs, possibly owing to a read error. The V gene is TRBV4-3, the J gene TRBJ1-5, with a weak D call TRBD1 (5 bases). The CDR3 consists of 15 residues. Germline V CDR1 and CDR2: LGHNA, YSLEER. The CDR3 DNA reads as TGCGCCGGCAGCAAAGAAACAGGACGTCTTCAGCCCCAGCATTTT. The encoded protein is CAGSKETGRLQPQHF.

This clone was observed once. The V and J genes are TRBV30 and TRBJ1-2, with D maybe TRBD1 (6 bases). The CDR3 runs 12 residues. Germline V lookup: CDR1 GTSNPN, CDR2 SVGIG (reference sequence). V was pared by 5 bases and J by 4 bases, with 11 bases between. This CDR3 reads CAWATGSYGYTF. The DNA for the CDR3 is TGTGCCTGGGCTACAGGGTCCTATGGCTACACCTTC. Combining the CDR3 with reference TRBV30 and TRBJ1-2 gives the whole variable domain SQTIHQWPATLVQPVGSPLSLECTVEGTSNPNLYWYRQAAGRGLQLLFYSVGIGQISSEVPQNLSASRPQDRQFILSSKKLLLSDSGFYLCAWATGSYGYTFGSGTRLTVV.

This chain links TRBV6-1 with TRBJ2-7, with TRBD1 matching over 9 bases. Germline values: CDR1 MNHNS, CDR2 SASEGT. This CDR3 is built from 14 residues. The ends lost 6 bases at V and 6 bases at J; junction bases unmatched: 9. The CDR3: CASRPGQGLAEQYF. For the CDR3, the DNA is TGTGCCAGCAGGCCGGGACAGGGTTTAGCCGAGCAGTACTTC.

The chain employs TRBV4-2 and TRBJ2-3, with 8 bases identical to TRBD1. Germline assignment: CDR1 LGHNA and CDR2 YNFKEQ. The V segment lost 2 bases and the J segment 2 bases; nucleotides outside the gene matches: 27. This CDR3 is built from 23 residues. The CDR3 protein is CASSQLRDQLRTGRSVPTDTQYF. CDR3 DNA: TGTGCCAGCAGCCAACTACGGGATCAACTCAGGACAGGGCGGTCAGTCCCCACAGATACGCAGTATTTT.

V and J are TRBV27 and TRBJ2-2; 9 bases line up with TRBD1. With 7 bases clipped from V and 6 bases from J, the junction kept 6 bases outside the gene matches. The germline V gene encodes CDR1 MNHEY and CDR2 SMNVEV (reference sequence). The CDR3 is made up of 14 amino acids. The CDR3 reads CASTGQGRAGELFF. The CDR3 bases are TGTGCCAGCACTGGACAGGGGCGGGCCGGGGAGCTGTTTTTT.

This clone has just a few counts. J is TRBJ2-6 and V is TRBV4-2, with D possibly TRBD1 on 6 matching bases. Germline CDR1 LGHNA, CDR2 YNFKEQ. The germline V and J ends were trimmed by 0 bases and 7 bases, with 16 bases remaining between them. The CDR3 runs to 17 residues. Written as DNA, the CDR3 is TGTGCCAGCAGCCAAGATGATGGGGGCTCCGGAGCCAACGTCCTGACTTTC. This encodes CASSQDDGGSGANVLTF.

The rearrangement links TRBV19 to TRBJ2-1; TRBD2 matches at 11 bases. This CDR3 region has 15 residues. Germline V gene sequence: CDR1 LNHDA, CDR2 SQIVND (reference sequence). Trimming removed 4 bases from V and 9 bases from J; junction bases left unmatched: 8. The CDR3 nucleotides read TGTGCCAGTAGTAGGGGACTAGCGGTACTCGGTGAGCAGTTCTTC. This gives the protein CASSRGLAVLGEQFF.

The chain couples TRBV9 to TRBJ2-3, with a weak D call TRBD2 (6 bases). Germline-derived CDR1 and CDR2 are SGDLS and YYNGEE. V was pared by 0 bases and J by 3 bases, with 11 bases between. The CDR3 spans 15 residues. DNA of the CDR3: TGTGCCAGCAGCGTAGGGATAGGAGGGACAGATACGCAGTATTTT. As protein: CASSVGIGGTDTQYF.

The DNA of the CDR3 is TGTGCCAGCAGCCAACCGACAGGGGGGTACAATGAGCAGTTCTTC. Protein: CASSQPTGGYNEQFF. V and J are TRBV14 and TRBJ2-1; 9 nucleotides align to TRBD1. V lost 2 bases, J lost 4 bases, and 3 bases stayed unmatched. The CDR3 loop spans 15 amino acids. Germline V gene lookup returns CDR1 SGHDN and CDR2 FVKESK.

The V and J genes are TRBV6-5 and TRBJ2-1; maybe TRBD2 (6 bases). The CDR3 is made up of 15 amino acids. Trimming took off 0 bases at V and 7 bases at J, with 13 bases between the two ends. Germline assignment: CDR1 MNHEY and CDR2 SVGAGI. The CDR3 loop is CASSYSGLAKNEQFF. The CDR3 coding sequence is TGTGCCAGCAGTTACTCGGGACTGGCAAAGAATGAGCAGTTCTTC.

V usage is TRBV9 and J usage is TRBJ2-1, with 11 bases that match TRBD2. Germline lookup yields CDR1 SGDLS and CDR2 YYNGEE. There are 15 residues in the CDR3. The junction had 2 bases not matched to a gene; V was cut back by 0 bases and J by 6 bases. The CDR3 DNA reads as TGTGCCAGCAGCGTAGGTAGCGGGAGGGGCAATGAGCAGTTCTTC. The encoded protein is CASSVGSGRGNEQFF.

The genes are TRBV19 and TRBJ1-5; TRBD1 matches at 8 bases. Germline trimming cut 4 bases from V and 4 bases from J; bases unmatched to any gene: 3. The CDR3 is 14 amino acids. Germline values: CDR1 LNHDA, CDR2 SQIVND (reference sequence). CDR3 sequence (DNA): TGTGCCAGTAGTACGGACAGGGTTAATCAGCCCCAGCATTTT. Its protein is CASSTDRVNQPQHF.

This chain joins TRBV4-1 and TRBJ2-1; TRBD1 is a possible D gene (5 bases). The V gene's germline CDR1 is MGHRA and CDR2 YSYEKL. Trimming pared 3 bases from V and 9 bases from J, leaving 15 bases between. The CDR3 totals 14 residues. CDR3 sequence (DNA): TGCGCCAGCAGCCACCCGAACTCTCAGGGTGAGCAGTTCTTC. This codes for CASSHPNSQGEQFF.

The V and J genes are TRBV9 and TRBJ1-3; D call uncertain. Germline-derived CDR1 and CDR2 are SGDLS and YYNGEE. The CDR3 spans 15 residues. V shed 0 bases and J shed 0 bases, with 7 bases lying between them. CDR3 coding DNA: TGTGCCAGCAGCGTAGGCGATGTCTCTGGAAACACCATATATTTT. Translating gives CASSVGDVSGNTIYF.

V gene TRBV2 combines with J gene TRBJ2-5, with D possibly being TRBD2 (5 bases). V was trimmed by 3 bases and J by 3 bases, leaving 11 bases between them. The CDR3 runs 14 residues. Germline CDR1 reads SNHLY; CDR2 reads FYNNEI. CDR3 sequence: CASSESSLKETQYF. CDR3 nucleotide sequence: TGTGCCAGCAGTGAGTCTAGCCTAAAAGAGACCCAGTACTTC. The variable domain in full, completed from reference TRBV2 and TRBJ2-5, reads EPEVTQTPSHQVTQMGQEVILRCVPISNHLYFYWYRQILGQKVEFLVSFYNNEISEKSEIFDDQFSVERPDGSNFTLKIRSTKLEDSAMYFCASSESSLKETQYFGPGTRLLVL.

This chain joins TRBV5-6 and TRBJ2-7; 11 bases map to TRBD2. There are 15 residues in the CDR3. The junction had 6 bases not matched to a gene; V was cut back by 4 bases and J by 3 bases. The germline gives CDR1 SGHDT, CDR2 YYEEEE. Written as DNA, the CDR3 is TGTGCCAGCAGCGGGGGACTAGCGGATGTCTACGAGCAGTACTTC. It codes for CASSGGLADVYEQYF. Full variable domain (remainder filled in from reference TRBV5-6 and TRBJ2-7): DAGVTQSPTHLIKTRGQQVTLRCSPKSGHDTVSWYQQALGQGPQFIFQYYEEEERQRGNFPDRFSGHQFPNYSSELNVNALLLGDSALYLCASSGGLADVYEQYFGPGTRLTVT.

The V gene is TRBV5-1, the J gene TRBJ2-2; 10 bases align to TRBD2. The junction had 8 bases not matched to a gene; V was cut back by 1 base and J by 5 bases. CDR1 and CDR2 from the germline V gene are SGHRS and YFSETQ. This CDR3 spans 17 amino acids. DNA of the CDR3: TGCGCCAGCAGCTTGTCGCTAGCGGGAGTTCGTACCGGGGAGCTGTTTTTT. This sequence encodes CASSLSLAGVRTGELFF. Full variable domain (rest looked up from reference TRBV5-1 and TRBJ2-2): KAGVTQTPRYLIKTRGQQVTLSCSPISGHRSVSWYQQTPGQGLQFLFEYFSETQRNKGNFPGRFSGRQFSNSRSEMNVSTLELGDSALYLCASSLSLAGVRTGELFFGEGSRLTVL.